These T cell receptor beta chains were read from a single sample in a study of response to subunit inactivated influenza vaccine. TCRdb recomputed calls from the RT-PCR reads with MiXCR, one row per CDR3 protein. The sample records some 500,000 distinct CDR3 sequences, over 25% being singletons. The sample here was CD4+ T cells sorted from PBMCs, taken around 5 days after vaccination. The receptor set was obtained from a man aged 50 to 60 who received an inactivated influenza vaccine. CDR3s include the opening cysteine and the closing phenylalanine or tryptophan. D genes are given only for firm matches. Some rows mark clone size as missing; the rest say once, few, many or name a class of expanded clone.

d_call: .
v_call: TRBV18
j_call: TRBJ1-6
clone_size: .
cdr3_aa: CASSPLPVGSPLHF
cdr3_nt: TGTGCCAGCTCACCACTCCCGGTCGGTTCACCCCTCCACTTT

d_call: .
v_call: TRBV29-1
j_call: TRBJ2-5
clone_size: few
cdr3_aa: CSVDLVGETQYF
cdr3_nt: TGCAGCGTTGACTTGGTAGGAGAGACCCAGTACTTC

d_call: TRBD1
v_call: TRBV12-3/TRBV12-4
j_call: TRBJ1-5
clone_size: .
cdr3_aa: CASRPGTVRNQPQHF
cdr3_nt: TGTGCCAGCAGGCCCGGGACAGTTCGGAATCAGCCCCAGCATTTT

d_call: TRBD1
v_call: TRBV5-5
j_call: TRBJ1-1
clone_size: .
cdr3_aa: CASSFSGTDAFF
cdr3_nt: TGTGCCAGCAGCTTCTCCGGGACAGATGCTTTCTTT

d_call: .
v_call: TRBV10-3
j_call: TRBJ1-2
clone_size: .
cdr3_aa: CAISEARGRWCTF
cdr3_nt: TGTGCCATCAGTGAGGCAAGAGGACGGTGGTGCACCTTC

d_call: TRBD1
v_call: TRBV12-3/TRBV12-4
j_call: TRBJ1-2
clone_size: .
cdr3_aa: CASSLMTGSYGYTF
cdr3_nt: TGTGCCAGCAGTTTGATGACAGGGAGCTATGGCTACACCTTC

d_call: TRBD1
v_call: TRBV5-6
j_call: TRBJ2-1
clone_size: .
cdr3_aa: CASSPGQVRWYNEQFF
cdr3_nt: TGTGCCAGCAGCCCGGGACAGGTGAGATGGTACAATGAGCAGTTCTTC

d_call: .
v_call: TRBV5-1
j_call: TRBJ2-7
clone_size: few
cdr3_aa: CASGPVGQSYEQYF
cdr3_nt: TGCGCCAGCGGACCCGTCGGACAGAGCTACGAGCAGTACTTC

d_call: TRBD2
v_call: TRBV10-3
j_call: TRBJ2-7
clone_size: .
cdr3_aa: CAISAGLASYEQYF
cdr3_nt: TGTGCCATCAGTGCTGGACTAGCGAGCTACGAGCAGTACTTC

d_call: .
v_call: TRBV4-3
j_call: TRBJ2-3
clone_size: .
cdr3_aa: CASSQVDADTQYF
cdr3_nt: TGCGCCAGCAGCCAAGTAGACGCAGATACGCAGTATTTT

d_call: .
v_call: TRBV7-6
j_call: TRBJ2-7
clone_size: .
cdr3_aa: CASSLDRNDEQYF
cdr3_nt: TGTGCCAGCAGCTTAGACAGGAACGACGAGCAGTACTTC

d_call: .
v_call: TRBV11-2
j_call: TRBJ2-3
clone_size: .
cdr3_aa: CASSSSSEGVIRTDTQYF
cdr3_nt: TGTGCCAGCAGCTCGTCCTCAGAGGGGGTGATAAGAACAGATACGCAGTATTTT

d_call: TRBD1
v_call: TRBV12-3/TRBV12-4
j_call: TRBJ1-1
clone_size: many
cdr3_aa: CASSPRDRLTEAFF
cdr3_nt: TGTGCCAGCAGTCCCCGGGACAGACTCACTGAAGCTTTCTTT

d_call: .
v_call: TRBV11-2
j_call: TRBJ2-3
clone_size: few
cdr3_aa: CASSLEGPTGTQYF
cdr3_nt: TGTGCCAGCAGTCTAGAGGGGCCTACAGGTACGCAGTATTTT

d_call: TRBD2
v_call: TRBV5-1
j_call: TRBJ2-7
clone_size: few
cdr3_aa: CASAKTSGRYEQYF
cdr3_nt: TGCGCCAGCGCAAAGACTAGCGGGAGATACGAGCAGTACTTC

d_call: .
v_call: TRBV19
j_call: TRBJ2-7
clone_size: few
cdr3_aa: CASNQPPSYEQYF
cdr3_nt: TGTGCCAGTAATCAACCGCCCTCCTACGAGCAGTACTTC

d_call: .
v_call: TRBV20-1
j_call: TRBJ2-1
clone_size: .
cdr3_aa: CSARQEIGQFPYNEQFF
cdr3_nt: TGCAGTGCTAGACAGGAAATCGGGCAGTTCCCCTACAATGAGCAGTTCTTC

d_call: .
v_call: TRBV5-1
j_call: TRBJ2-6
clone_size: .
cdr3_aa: CASSILRSGANVLTF
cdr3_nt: TGCGCCAGCAGTATTCTCCGTTCTGGGGCCAACGTCCTGACTTTC